Sequencing of this TCR beta chain was carried out in a study of CD4 T cells in relation to SARS-CoV-2 and coronaviruses. Turning to the study itself: ViraFEST: approximately 10-day antigen culture of PBMCs, then TCR beta CDR3 sequencing. Study-wide points: Compared with monoreactive clones, crossreactive clones showed significantly weaker SARS-CoV-2 expansion.

Sequencing used immunoSEQ multiplex PCR; TCRdb keeps in-frame clones, though not all of them. The sample holds approximately 26,000 clones, 73% seen once. Unexposed donor CD4+ T cells date from about 2011-2019, before the COVID-19 pandemic. After approximately ten days of culture, CD4+ T cells were isolated. This clone was seen once. Its specificity is unknown. Germline assignment: CDR1 LGHNT and CDR2 FRNRAP. Trimming pared 9 bases from V and 1 base from J, leaving 13 bases between. CDR3 length: 13 amino acids. Sequencing input: CD4+ T cells from PBMCs, cultured in vitro. The chain has TRBV12-5 and TRBJ2-7; D uncertain. The clonotype originates from a human donor in good health. The CDR3 is CASCVGFSYEQYF. The CDR3 DNA reads TGTGCTAGCTGCGTGGGTTTTTCCTACGAGCAGTACTTC.